A single sample gave rise to the 25 T cell receptor beta chains below, sequenced in a study of blood T cell repertoires in COVID-19 (dated by TCRdb to the early 2020s). Receptor amplification or capture employed the immunoSEQ multiplex PCR assay. In TCRdb, the immuneACCESS table is reduced to in-frame sequences with V and J assigned. These tables do not hold every clone; where another copy was compared, an unresolved V gene accounts for under half, and the others remain unexplained. The sample table lists around 120,000 clones, roughly 79% of them with a count of one. The top ten clonotypes cover roughly 2% of the sample. Material for sequencing was peripheral blood. These receptors all stem from a man in his 70s with acute or convalescent COVID-19.

The J gene is TRBJ1-1, the V gene TRBV5-1, with D perhaps matching TRBD1 (5 bases). Germline CDR1 SGHRS, CDR2 YFSETQ. The CDR3 has 15 amino acids. The V end was cut by 0 bases, the J end by 4 bases, with 13 bases between. The CDR3 DNA reads TGCGCCAGCAGCTTGGAGCGGGTGGGGGGCACTGAAGCTTTCTTT. It specifies CASSLERVGGTEAFF.

The gene calls are TRBV5-6 and TRBJ2-1, with 13 bases identical to TRBD2. In germline, CDR1 is SGHDT, CDR2 YYEEEE. Trimming took 2 bases from V and 9 from J; bases not matched to a gene: 5. The CDR3 covers 15 residues. CDR3 residues: CASSFTSGGAGEQFF. CDR3 in DNA: TGTGCCAGCAGCTTTACTAGCGGGGGGGCCGGTGAGCAGTTCTTC.

This chain joins TRBV30 and TRBJ2-3, with D maybe TRBD1 (5 bases). This CDR3 comprises 14 residues. The germline V and J ends were trimmed by 3 bases and 3 bases, with 13 bases remaining between them. The germline V gene encodes CDR1 GTSNPN and CDR2 SVGIG (reference sequence). The CDR3 nucleotides are TGTGCCTGGAGGCCAGGGCAATGGACAGATACGCAGTATTTT. Translated, it gives CAWRPGQWTDTQYF.

This clone was recorded a few times. The V call is TRBV7-2, the J call TRBJ1-3, with 9 bases that match TRBD1. The CDR3 sequence is 14 residues long. Germline loops: CDR1 SGHTA, CDR2 FQGNSA. Trimming removed 6 bases from V and 11 bases from J; junction bases left unmatched: 11. The CDR3 DNA follows: TGTGCCAGCAGTCCACAGGGGGCGGTTGTTTCCATATATTTT. Protein sequence: CASSPQGAVVSIYF.

The chain has TRBV7-2 and TRBJ1-4; D gene ambiguous. This CDR3 has 15 residues. Germline-derived CDR1 and CDR2 are SGHTA and FQGNSA. With 2 bases removed from V and 0 bases from J, the gap between germline ends came to 7 bases. The CDR3 DNA sequence: TGTGCCAGCAGCTTAATCAGGACAACTAATGAAAAACTGTTTTTT. Its protein product is CASSLIRTTNEKLFF.

This chain joins TRBV7-2 and TRBJ1-2; D is possibly TRBD1 (6 bases). The CDR3 has 14 amino acids. Germline V gene lookup returns CDR1 SGHTA and CDR2 FQGNSA. Trimming shortened V by 6 bases and J by 0 bases, and 11 bases separated the two germline ends. CDR3 coding DNA: TGTGCCAGCAGTTTCTACAGGGCTAACTATGGCTACACCTTC. Translated, it gives CASSFYRANYGYTF.

The V call is TRBV2, the J call TRBJ1-1; no clear D gene. The CDR3 has 14 residues. Germline V CDR1 and CDR2: SNHLY, FYNNEI. Trimming left V 11 bases short and J 3 bases short, with 19 bases between. CDR3 DNA: TGTGCCTCCTCTTCCTTGACGAGGGACACTGAAGCTTTCTTT. Encoded protein: CASSSLTRDTEAFF.

The V and J genes are TRBV18 and TRBJ1-2; 7 nucleotides match TRBD1. V dropped 4 bases and J dropped 5; count of bases not matched to a gene: 7. This CDR3 comprises 14 residues. The germline CDR1 and CDR2 sequences are KGHSH and LQKENI. This CDR3 reads CASSRDSGVYGYTF. The CDR3 coding sequence is TGTGCCAGCTCACGGGACAGCGGTGTTTATGGCTACACCTTC.

V usage is TRBV3-1 (or the pseudogene TRBV3-2) and J usage is TRBJ1-1; TRBD1 is a possible D gene (5 bases). Between the trimmed V and J ends, which lost 0 bases and 11 bases, there was a span of 13 bases. CDR1 is LGHDT, CDR2 YNNKEL, per germline (reference sequence). This CDR3 comprises 13 residues. CDR3 nucleotide sequence: TGTGCCAGCAGCCAAGATGGGGCCCTCCTGGCTTTCTTT. Encoded protein: CASSQDGALLAFF.

This clone occurred once. The V gene is TRBV21-1, the J gene TRBJ2-7; the D call in the table, TRBD1, was not verified against the DNA. TRBV21-1 is a pseudogene. The CDR3 is made up of 15 amino acids. The CDR3 DNA is TGTGCCAGCAGCAAAGTCCTGGGGCAGCTCTACGAGCAGTACTTC. Translating it yields CASSKVLGQLYEQYF.

J is TRBJ1-1 and V is TRBV6-5; no definite D call. The CDR3 runs 11 residues. Trimming shortened V by 3 bases and J by 9 bases, and 8 bases separated the two germline ends. Looked up from germline, CDR1 is MNHEY and CDR2 is SVGAGI. The CDR3 is CASSYQRKAFF. The DNA for the CDR3 is TGTGCCAGCAGTTATCAGAGGAAAGCTTTCTTT.

V gene TRBV5-8 combines with J gene TRBJ2-1; D possibly corresponds to TRBD1 (6 bases). Germline CDR1 and CDR2: SGHTS and YDEGEE. The CDR3 is 15 residues long. Trimming left V 3 bases short and J 0 bases short, with 10 bases between. The CDR3 DNA reads TGTGCCAGCAGCTCGGGACAAATCTCCTACAATGAGCAGTTCTTC. It encodes CASSSGQISYNEQFF.

This chain links TRBV18 with TRBJ2-1, with D possibly TRBD1 on 5 matching bases. The V end was cut by 4 bases, the J end by 6 bases, with 16 bases between. The CDR3 runs to 15 residues. From germline, CDR1 is KGHSH and CDR2 LQKENI. CDR3 coding DNA: TGTGCCAGCTCACTGCAGGGTGTAGGATTCAATGAGCAGTTCTTC. This gives the protein CASSLQGVGFNEQFF.

The chain links TRBV5-1 to TRBJ2-7; TRBD2 is a possible D gene (5 bases). Per germline, CDR1 SGHRS and CDR2 YFSETQ. The V end lost 0 bases, the J end lost 2 bases, and 9 bases lay between the germline ends. The length of the CDR3 is 14 residues. CDR3 in DNA: TGCGCCAGCAGCTTGGACCGGGAAACCTACGAGCAGTACTTC. It codes for CASSLDRETYEQYF.

In this sample, this clone turned up a few times. This chain joins TRBV7-2 and TRBJ1-6; 10 nucleotides agree with TRBD1. The CDR3 consists of 15 residues. With V trimmed by 4 bases and J by 6 bases, 3 bases remained unmatched. The germline gives CDR1 SGHTA, CDR2 FQGNSA. The chain's CDR3 is CASSSRDRGNSPLHF. The DNA for the CDR3 is TGTGCCAGCAGCTCTAGGGACAGGGGTAATTCACCCCTCCACTTT.

In its sample, this clone was seen once. The V and J genes are TRBV19 and TRBJ2-3; maybe TRBD2 (6 bases). The CDR3 has 14 amino acids. The ends were cut back, 5 bases at V and 2 bases at J, with 11 bases in the middle. Per the germline V gene, CDR1 is LNHDA and CDR2 is SQIVND (reference sequence). The CDR3 nucleotides are TGTGCCAGTAGTTTCGGGGGAGTCACAGATACGCAGTATTTT. Translating it yields CASSFGGVTDTQYF.

The chain carries TRBV7-9 and TRBJ1-1; D might be TRBD1 (6 bases). Germline assignment: CDR1 SEHNR and CDR2 FQNEAQ (reference sequence). This CDR3 is built from 12 residues. Trimming shortened V by 6 bases and J by 8 bases, and 13 bases separated the two germline ends. The CDR3 nucleotides read TGTGCCAGCAGAAAGCAGCAGGGGGAAGCTTTCTTT. Its protein product is CASRKQQGEAFF.

The chain combines TRBV15 with TRBJ2-1, with a tentative D call TRBD2 (6 bases). The CDR3 is 14 residues long. Germline CDR1 reads LNHNV; CDR2 reads YYDKDF (reference sequence). V was cut by 3 bases and J by 6 bases, with 12 bases left in between. The CDR3 DNA reads TGTGCCACCAGCAGGGAGGGGAGCCGCAATGAGCAGTTCTTC. It encodes CATSREGSRNEQFF.

This chain links TRBV19 with TRBJ1-4; 8 bases match TRBD1. Germline V lookup: CDR1 LNHDA, CDR2 SQIVND (reference sequence). With V trimmed by 3 bases and J by 7 bases, 7 bases remained unmatched. The length of the CDR3 is 15 residues. The CDR3 loop reads CASSIFQGAGEKLFF. CDR3 sequence (DNA): TGTGCCAGTAGTATCTTCCAGGGGGCCGGTGAAAAACTGTTTTTT.

This clone has only a few counts. The chain carries TRBV27 and TRBJ2-1; maybe TRBD2 (6 bases). V lost 7 bases to trimming and J lost 9 bases, with 10 bases between them. The CDR3 runs to 11 residues. In germline, CDR1 is MNHEY, CDR2 SMNVEV (reference sequence). CDR3 sequence: CASTRGVEQFF. CDR3 nucleotides: TGTGCCAGCACCCGCGGGGTTGAGCAGTTCTTC.

The gene calls are TRBV4-3 and TRBJ2-3; maybe TRBD1 (5 bases). Germline CDR1 LGHNA, CDR2 YSLEER. The V gene lost 1 base and the J gene lost 2 bases, with 10 bases spanning the gap. CDR3 length: 15 residues. The CDR3 sequence: CASSQVPRDTDTQYF. CDR3 DNA sequence: TGCGCCAGCAGCCAAGTCCCCAGGGACACAGATACGCAGTATTTT.

The chain joins TRBV3-1 (or the pseudogene TRBV3-2) to TRBJ1-6; D is uncertain. V lost 4 bases and J lost 9, with 19 bases in between. The CDR3 loop spans 16 amino acids. Germline assignment: CDR1 LGHDT and CDR2 YNNKEL (reference sequence). The CDR3: CASSLRMPAEGSPLHF. In DNA, the CDR3 is TGTGCCAGCAGCCTAAGAATGCCGGCAGAGGGTTCACCCCTCCACTTT.

The sample holds a few counts of this clone. The V call is TRBV4-2, the J call TRBJ1-6; D remains ambiguous. Trimming stripped 1 base from V and 5 bases from J, with 9 bases between. The germline V gene encodes CDR1 LGHNA and CDR2 YNFKEQ. This CDR3 has 15 amino acids. CDR3 sequence: CASSQAAGNNSPLHF. CDR3 DNA: TGTGCCAGCAGCCAAGCCGCAGGCAATAATTCACCCCTCCACTTT.

The chain employs TRBV6-5 and TRBJ2-2, with 9 positions matching TRBD1. Trimming at V came to 6 bases and at J to 5 bases, leaving 4 bases not matched to a gene. In germline, CDR1 is MNHEY, CDR2 SVGAGI. The CDR3 covers 14 residues. This CDR3 is CASRRQGGTGELFF. In nucleotides, the CDR3 is TGTGCCAGCAGGCGACAGGGGGGGACCGGGGAGCTGTTTTTT.

CDR3 sequence: CASSLANRGGTEAFF. DNA of the CDR3: TGTGCCAGCAGCTTGGCCAACAGGGGCGGCACTGAAGCTTTCTTT. The rearrangement joins TRBV5-5 to TRBJ1-1; 7 bases fit TRBD1. Trimming removed 0 bases from V and 4 bases from J; junction bases left unmatched: 6. The CDR3 covers 15 residues. CDR1 SGHKS and CDR2 YYEKEE come from the germline V gene (reference sequence). Supplemented by reference TRBV5-5 and TRBJ1-1, the full variable domain reads DAGVTQSPTHLIKTRGQQVTLRCSPISGHKSVSWYQQVLGQGPQFIFQYYEKEERGRGNFPDRFSARQFPNYSSELNVNALLLGDSALYLCASSLANRGGTEAFFGQGTRLTVV.